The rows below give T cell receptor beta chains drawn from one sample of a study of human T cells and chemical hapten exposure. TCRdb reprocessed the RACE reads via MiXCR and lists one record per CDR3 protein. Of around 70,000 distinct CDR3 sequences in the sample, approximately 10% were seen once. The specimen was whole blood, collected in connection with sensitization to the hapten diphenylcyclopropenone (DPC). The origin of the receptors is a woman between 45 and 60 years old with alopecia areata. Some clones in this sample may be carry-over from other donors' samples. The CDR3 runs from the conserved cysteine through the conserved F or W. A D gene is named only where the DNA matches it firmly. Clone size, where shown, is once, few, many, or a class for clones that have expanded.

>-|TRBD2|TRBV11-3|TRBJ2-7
CASSLGGTSANEQYF
TGTGCCAGCAGCTTAGGCGGGACTAGCGCGAACGAGCAGTACTTC
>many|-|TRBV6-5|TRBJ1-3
CASSYAPGWGETGNTIYF
TGTGCCAGCAGTTACGCGCCCGGTTGGGGGGAGACTGGAAACACCATATATTTT
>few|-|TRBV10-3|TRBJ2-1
CAISETGHKSLGF
TGTGCCATCAGTGAAACGGGGCATAAATCTCTAGGCTTC
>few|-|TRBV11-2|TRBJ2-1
CASSLDRGEQFF
TGTGCCAGCAGCTTAGATCGGGGTGAGCAGTTCTTC
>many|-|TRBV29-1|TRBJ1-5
CSVVIMGGQPQHF
TGCAGCGTTGTGATTATGGGGGGACAGCCCCAGCATTTT
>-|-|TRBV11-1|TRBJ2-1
CASSLLGGKQFF
TGTGCCAGCAGCTTATTGGGTGGCAAGCAGTTCTTC
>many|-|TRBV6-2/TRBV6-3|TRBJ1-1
CASSYPTLEAFF
TGTGCCAGCAGTTACCCAACTCTAGAAGCTTTCTTT
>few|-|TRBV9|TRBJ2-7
CASSVGGYEQYF
TGTGCCAGCAGCGTGGGGGGCTACGAGCAGTACTTC
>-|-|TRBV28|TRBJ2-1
CASSLGQIYNEQFF
TGTGCCAGCAGCTTAGGACAGATCTACAATGAGCAGTTCTTC
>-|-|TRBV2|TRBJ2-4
CVATGRAKNIQYF
TGTGTCGCGACAGGACGAGCCAAAAACATTCAGTACTTC
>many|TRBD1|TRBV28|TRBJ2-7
CASSSQQGGEQYF
TGTGCCAGCAGTTCCCAACAGGGGGGCGAGCAGTACTTC
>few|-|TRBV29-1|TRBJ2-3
CSESQGDSTDTQYF
TGCAGCGAATCCCAGGGAGATAGCACAGATACGCAGTATTTT
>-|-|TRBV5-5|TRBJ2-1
CASSLYTGATINEQFF
TGTGCCAGCAGCTTGTACACGGGGGCAACTATCAATGAGCAGTTCTTC
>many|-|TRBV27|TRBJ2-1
CASRAVVGSSYNEQFF
TGTGCCAGCAGGGCGGTGGTGGGAAGCTCCTACAATGAGCAGTTCTTC
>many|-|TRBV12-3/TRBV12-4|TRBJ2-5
CASSFSETQYF
TGTGCCAGCAGTTTTTCGGAGACCCAGTACTTC
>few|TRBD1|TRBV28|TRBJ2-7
CASSSPGQGVLQYF
TGTGCCAGCAGTTCACCGGGACAGGGTGTTCTGCAGTACTTC
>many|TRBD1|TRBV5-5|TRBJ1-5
CASSFYGTDVSNQPQHF
TGTGCCAGCAGCTTTTACGGGACAGACGTTAGCAATCAGCCCCAGCATTTT
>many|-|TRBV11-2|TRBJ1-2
CASSPGAGRLEGYTF
TGTGCCAGCAGCCCCGGGGCGGGGCGCTTGGAGGGCTACACCTTC
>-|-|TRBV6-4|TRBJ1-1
CASSDGLGTEAFF
TGTGCCAGCAGTGACGGGCTAGGAACTGAAGCTTTCTTT
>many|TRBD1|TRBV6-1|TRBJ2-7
CASSSTGGYEQYF
TGTGCCAGCAGTTCTACAGGGGGCTACGAGCAGTACTTC
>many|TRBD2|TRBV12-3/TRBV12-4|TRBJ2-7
CASSLSSGRADLSEQYF
TGTGCCAGCAGTTTGTCTAGCGGGAGGGCCGATCTCAGCGAGCAGTACTTC
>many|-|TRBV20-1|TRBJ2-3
CSARGTRDPEYF
TGCAGTGCTAGAGGCACCCGGGACCCTGAGTATTTT
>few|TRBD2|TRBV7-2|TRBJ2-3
CASSPGLAGLDTQYF
TGTGCCAGCAGCCCCGGACTAGCGGGTCTAGATACGCAGTATTTT
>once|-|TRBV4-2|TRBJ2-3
CASSQENVVQTPDTQYF
TGTGCCAGCAGCCAAGAGAACGTAGTTCAGACGCCGGATACGCAGTATTTT
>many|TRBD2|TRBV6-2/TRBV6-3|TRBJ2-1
CASSNPPGTSNEQFF
TGTGCCAGCAGCAACCCACCTGGGACTAGCAATGAGCAGTTCTTC
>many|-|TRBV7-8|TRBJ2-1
CASSPLGAQGYNEQFF
TGTGCCAGCAGCCCTCTCGGCGCCCAAGGTTACAATGAGCAGTTCTTC
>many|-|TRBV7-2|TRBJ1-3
CASAEGLPGNTIYF
TGTGCCAGCGCGGAAGGGCTCCCTGGAAACACCATATATTTT
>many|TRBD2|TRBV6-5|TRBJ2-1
CASSSTHHLLAGEYNEQFF
TGTGCCAGCAGTTCAACCCATCATCTACTAGCGGGAGAATACAATGAGCAGTTCTTC
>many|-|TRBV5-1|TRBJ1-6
CASTATSSYNSPLHF
TGCGCCAGCACTGCTACCAGCTCCTATAATTCACCCCTCCACTTT
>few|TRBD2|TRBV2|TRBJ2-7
CASSEGEGDYEQYF
TGTGCCAGCAGTGAGGGGGAGGGAGACTACGAGCAGTACTTC
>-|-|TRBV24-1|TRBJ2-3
CATGGRGQPSDTQYF
TGTGCCACCGGAGGGAGGGGACAGCCATCGGATACGCAGTATTTT
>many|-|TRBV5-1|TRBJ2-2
CASSLVRTSGTGELFF
TGCGCCAGCAGCTTGGTAAGGACTTCTGGCACCGGGGAGCTGTTTTTT
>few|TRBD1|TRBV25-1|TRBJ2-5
CASSPAGTGGQETQYF
TGTGCCAGCAGTCCGGCGGGGACAGGGGGCCAAGAGACCCAGTACTTC
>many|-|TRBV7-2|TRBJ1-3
CASSSYSGNTIYF
TGTGCCAGCAGCTCCTACTCTGGAAACACCATATATTTT
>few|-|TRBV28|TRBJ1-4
CASSFFVAGEKLFF
TGTGCCAGCAGTTTCTTCGTGGCGGGTGAAAAACTGTTTTTT
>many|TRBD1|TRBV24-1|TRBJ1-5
CATSDTRQGGQPQHF
TGTGCCACCAGTGATACCCGACAGGGAGGACAGCCCCAGCATTTT
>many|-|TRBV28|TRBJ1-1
CASSSGGYGHTEAFF
TGTGCCAGCAGCTCCGGGGGATACGGGCACACTGAAGCTTTCTTT
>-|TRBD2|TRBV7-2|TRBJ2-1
CASSSDVTSGAHNEQFF
TGTGCCAGCAGCTCCGACGTGACTAGCGGGGCCCACAATGAGCAGTTCTTC
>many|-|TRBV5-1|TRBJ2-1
CASSLSGVSYNEQFF
TGCGCCAGCAGCTTGTCCGGAGTATCCTACAATGAGCAGTTCTTC
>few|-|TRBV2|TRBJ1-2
CASSAGADYGYTF
TGTGCCAGCAGCGCGGGGGCTGACTATGGCTACACCTTC
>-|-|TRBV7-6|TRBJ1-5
CASSPNGGGNQPQHF
TGTGCCAGCAGCCCGAATGGAGGGGGCAATCAGCCCCAGCATTTT
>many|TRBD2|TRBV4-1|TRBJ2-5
CASSQQYGTSGEETQYF
TGCGCCAGCAGCCAACAATACGGGACTAGCGGGGAAGAGACCCAGTACTTC
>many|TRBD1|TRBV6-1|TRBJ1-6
CASSEARQGPNSPLHF
TGTGCCAGCAGTGAAGCTAGACAGGGACCGAATTCACCCCTCCACTTT